The 7 T cell receptor beta chains below all came from one sample that was sequenced in a study of T-cell reconstitution after alpha-beta-depleted transplantation in children. The TCRbeta library incorporated unique molecular identifiers. TCRdb re-called the PCR reads with MiXCR, one entry per CDR3 protein. The sample records about 500,000 distinct CDR3 sequences, approximately 32% being singletons. The sequencing here drew on PBMCs from the stem cell graft donor, taken from the stem cell graft. All receptors come from a human donor who donated a stem cell graft to a child with aplastic anemia.

The CDR3 protein is CASSEAGGYDQYV. The CDR3 DNA sequence: TGTGCCAGCAGTGAAGCAGGGGGCTACGACCAGTACGTC. This chain connects TRBV6-1 to TRBJ2-7; 7 nucleotides line up with TRBD1. The V gene's germline CDR1 is MNHNS and CDR2 SASEGT. The CDR3 is 13 amino acids.

This clonotype turned up a few times. The rearrangement links TRBV20-1 to TRBJ1-3, with D unresolved. V was shortened by 2 bases and J by 1 base, with 12 bases between the two germline ends. Germline V lookup: CDR1 DFQATT, CDR2 SNEGSKA (reference sequence). This CDR3 spans 15 amino acids. In nucleotides, the CDR3 is TGCAGTGCTAGAAGTCCCGACGGGTCTGGAAACACCATATATTTT. It translates to CSARSPDGSGNTIYF.

The V gene is TRBV5-8, the J gene TRBJ2-1; 9 nucleotides align to TRBD1. The germline gives CDR1 SGHTS, CDR2 YDEGEE. The V segment lost 2 bases and the J segment 10 bases; nucleotides outside the gene matches: 4. The CDR3 sequence is 13 residues long. CDR3 in amino acids: CASSFQGQGEQFF. Written as DNA, the CDR3 is TGTGCCAGCAGCTTCCAAGGACAGGGGGAGCAGTTCTTC.

The J gene is TRBJ1-1, the V gene TRBV5-1; D may be TRBD1 (5 bases). The CDR3 runs to 12 residues. Trimming shortened V by 4 bases and J by 4 bases, and 8 bases separated the two germline ends. CDR1 and CDR2 (germline): SGHRS, YFSETQ. In nucleotides, the CDR3 is TGCGCCAGCAGCGTTGACAGCACTGAAGCTTTCTTT. Translation: CASSVDSTEAFF. Full variable domain (rest looked up from reference TRBV5-1 and TRBJ1-1): KAGVTQTPRYLIKTRGQQVTLSCSPISGHRSVSWYQQTPGQGLQFLFEYFSETQRNKGNFPGRFSGRQFSNSRSEMNVSTLELGDSALYLCASSVDSTEAFFGQGTRLTVV.

This clonotype has just a few counts. This chain joins TRBV12-3 or TRBV12-4 and TRBJ2-1; TRBD2 matches at 8 bases. J gave up 2 bases and V 5 bases, and 5 bases lay outside the gene matches. The CDR3 has 15 amino acids. The CDR3 region has the DNA TGTGCCAGCAGTCATAGCGGGACCCCCTACAATGAGCAGTTCTTC. Its protein product is CASSHSGTPYNEQFF.

This clonotype was found once. This chain uses TRBV5-6 with TRBJ2-7, with D unclear. CDR3 length equals 11 residues. Looked up from germline, CDR1 is SGHDT and CDR2 is YYEEEE. With 2 bases removed from V and 4 bases from J, the gap between germline ends came to 4 bases. The chain's CDR3 is CASSFGYEQYV. The CDR3 bases are TGTGCCAGCAGCTTCGGGTACGAGCAGTACGTC.

The V gene is TRBV7-7, the J gene TRBJ2-5, with TRBD1 matching over 7 bases. The V gene end was trimmed by 5 bases and the J gene end by 5 bases; junction bases not matched to a gene: 8. The germline gives CDR1 SSHAT, CDR2 FNYEAQ (reference sequence). The CDR3 loop spans 14 amino acids. CDR3 loop: CASSATGNEETQYF. DNA of the CDR3: TGTGCCAGCAGCGCGACAGGGAACGAGGAGACCCAGTACTTC.